What follows is one T cell receptor beta chain and its context. The data originate from a study of T cells in narcolepsy. The table came from immunoSEQ multiplex PCR; TCRdb's copy has only in-frame clones and leaves some out. The sample includes 25,000 to 35,000 clones, about four fifths of them seen just once. This clonotype was obtained from a human donor with narcolepsy. Sequenced sample: CD45RA- memory CD4+ T cells from PBMCs.

CDR3 nucleotide sequence: TGTGCCAGCAGCTTAGAAGTCCGACAGATCGCCGGGGAGCTGTTTTTT. This gives the protein CASSLEVRQIAGELFF. V and J are TRBV11-2 and TRBJ2-2; weak D call: TRBD1 (5 bases). Trimming shortened V by 0 bases and J by 6 bases, and 14 bases separated the two germline ends. Germline V CDR1 and CDR2: SGHAT, FQNNGV. The CDR3 length is 16 residues. Using reference TRBV11-2 and TRBJ2-2 for the parts outside the CDR3, the full variable domain is EAGVAQSPRYKIIEKRQSVAFWCNPISGHATLYWYQQILGQGPKLLIQFQNNGVVDDSQLPKDRFSAERLKGVDSTLKIQPAKLEDSAVYLCASSLEVRQIAGELFFGEGSRLTVL.